This TCR beta chain was sequenced in a study of control samples from healthy donors and cancer patients. Sequencing was performed with immunoSEQ multiplex PCR; in TCRdb, only in-frame clones are kept and a portion is missing. The table lists approximately 130,000 clones, 87% of them singletons. The sequenced material came from blood. This receptor was obtained from a man aged 30 to 45 in good health.

As DNA, the CDR3 is TGTGCCAGCAGCTTTCAGGGGGACACTGAAGCTTTCTTT. Encoded protein: CASSFQGDTEAFF. The J gene is TRBJ1-1, the V gene TRBV11-3; TRBD1 matches 7 bases. V gave up 3 bases and J gave up 3 bases; unmatched junction bases: 1. This CDR3 is 13 amino acids long. CDR1 and CDR2 from the germline V gene are SGHNT and YENEEA.